This TCR beta chain was obtained from a study of T cell responses to AZD1222 COVID-19 vaccine. Overall study results and limits: Researchers took repertoire samples only after the peak T cell response had come.

As concerns this clone: Its target is unknown.

V gave up 2 bases and J gave up 4 bases; unmatched junction bases: 8. The CDR3 contains 17 residues. Germline V gene sequence: CDR1 SGDLS, CDR2 YYNGEE. The assay was immunoSEQ multiplex PCR, and TCRdb's table has in-frame clones only and misses some. The sample consists of 160,000 or so clones, about 91% of them appearing once. The clonotype comes from an adult in good health. The rearrangement links TRBV9 to TRBJ2-1; TRBD2 matches at 11 bases. Sequencing used peripheral blood, obtained on day 0 of MenACWY control vaccination. The chain's CDR3 is CASSVTDSGRAYNEQFF. CDR3 in DNA: TGTGCCAGCAGCGTCACCGATAGCGGGAGGGCTTACAATGAGCAGTTCTTC.